This paragraph reports one T cell receptor (beta chain). This sample stems from a study of blood T cell repertoires in COVID-19. Overall study context: T cells, B-cell-depleted T cells, or PBMCs provided the cDNA or gDNA that served as material.

Germline V gene sequence: CDR1 SNHLY, CDR2 FYNNEI. The CDR3 consists of 13 residues. V dropped 7 bases and J dropped 6; count of bases not matched to a gene: 7. The authors' processing: The authors estimated nucleated cell counts from reference gene primer amplification. Assay used: immunoSEQ multiplex PCR; TCRdb lists only in-frame clones, some missing. V and J calls and clone size are given by that table; D and trimming were obtained from the DNA. The sample has about 360,000 clones; approximately 86% are singletons. The chain joins TRBV2 to TRBJ2-5, with TRBD2 identical over 8 bases. This receptor was identified in a human donor in a cohort sampled during active COVID-19. The sample taken for sequencing was peripheral blood. The CDR3 loop reads CASTPGGLQTQYF. In nucleotides, the CDR3 is TGTGCCAGCACCCCGGGGGGGCTTCAGACCCAGTACTTC.